This TCR beta chain was documented in a study of long-term antiretroviral therapy in people with HIV. The immunoSEQ assay was v3.0, run at survey level. Per sample, sequencing targeted 40,000-50,000 T-cell genomes. TCRdb's copy holds only in-frame clones and misses some; the assay was immunoSEQ multiplex PCR. Of tens of thousands of clones in the sample, 87% were seen once. At least one PBMC sample before ART and at least two after were required. Ahead of DNA extraction, samples held 1-10 million cryopreserved PBMC each. Germline V gene data show CDR1 as LGHNA and CDR2 as YNFKEQ. Trimming pared 0 bases from V and 1 base from J, leaving 7 bases between. This CDR3 has 14 amino acids.

Sequencing used unsorted PBMCs, obtained 1.1 years after starting antiretroviral therapy. This receptor was identified in a man between 18 and 29 years old with HIV. The rearrangement links TRBV4-2 to TRBJ2-7; a weak D match, TRBD2 (5 bases). The CDR3 bases are TGTGCCAGCAGCCAAGAGAGGACTTCCTACGAGCAGTACTTC. It yields the protein CASSQERTSYEQYF.